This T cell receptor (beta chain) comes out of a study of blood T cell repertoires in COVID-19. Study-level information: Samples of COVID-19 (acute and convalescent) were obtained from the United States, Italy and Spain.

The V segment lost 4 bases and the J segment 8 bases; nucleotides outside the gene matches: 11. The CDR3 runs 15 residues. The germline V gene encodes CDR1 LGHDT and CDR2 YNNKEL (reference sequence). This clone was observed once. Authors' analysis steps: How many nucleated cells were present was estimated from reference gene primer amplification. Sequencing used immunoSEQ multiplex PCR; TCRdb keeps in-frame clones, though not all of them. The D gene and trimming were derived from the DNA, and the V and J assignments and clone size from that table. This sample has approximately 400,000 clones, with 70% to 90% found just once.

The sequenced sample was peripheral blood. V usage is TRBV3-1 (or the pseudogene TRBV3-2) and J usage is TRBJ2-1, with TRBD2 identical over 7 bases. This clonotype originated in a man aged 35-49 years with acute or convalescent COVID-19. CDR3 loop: CASSRPGLEADEQFF. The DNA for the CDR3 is TGTGCCAGCAGCCGACCTGGACTAGAGGCTGATGAGCAGTTCTTC.